The clone carrying this T cell receptor (beta chain) was detected a few times. This sample is drawn from a study of blood T cell repertoires in COVID-19. Study overall: Italy, Spain and the United States were the sources of the convalescent and acute COVID-19 samples. T cells, B-cell-depleted T cells, or PBMCs provided the cDNA or gDNA that served as material.

How the authors handled the data: Counts of nucleated cells, estimated from reference gene primer amplification, were obtained. The table came from immunoSEQ multiplex PCR; TCRdb's copy has only in-frame clones and leaves some out. The V and J calls and clone size come from that table; D and trimming were worked out from the DNA. The top ten hold about 42% of the sample, which has about 80,000 clones, about four fifths seen once. The germline CDR1 and CDR2 sequences are LGHNA and YSLEER. The V segment lost 0 bases and the J segment 4 bases; nucleotides outside the gene matches: 1. CDR3 size: 15 residues.

The V gene is TRBV4-3, the J gene TRBJ2-1; 9 bases map to TRBD2. This TCR came from a man at least 80 years old with active or convalescent COVID-19. Material: peripheral blood. DNA for the CDR3: TGCGCCAGCAGCCAAGACGGACTAGCGTACAATGAGCAGTTCTTC. Protein sequence: CASSQDGLAYNEQFF.